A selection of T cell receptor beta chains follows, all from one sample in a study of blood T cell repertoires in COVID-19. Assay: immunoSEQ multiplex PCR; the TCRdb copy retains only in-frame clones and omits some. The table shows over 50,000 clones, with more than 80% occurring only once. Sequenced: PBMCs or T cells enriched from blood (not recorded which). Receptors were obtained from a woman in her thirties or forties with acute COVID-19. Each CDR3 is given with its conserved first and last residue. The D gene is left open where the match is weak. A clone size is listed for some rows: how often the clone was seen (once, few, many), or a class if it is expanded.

CASSFDLTSEAFF | TGTGCCAGCAGTTTTGACTTAACCAGTGAAGCTTTCTTT | 13 | TRBV28 | - | - | TRBJ1-1
CASSLETGFNYGYTF | TGTGCCAGCAGCTTAGAAACAGGATTTAACTATGGCTACACCTTC | 15 | TRBV7-2 | few | - | TRBJ1-2
CATGLAATDTQYF | TGTGCCACCGGACTAGCGGCCACAGATACGCAGTATTTT | 13 | TRBV14 | - | TRBD2 | TRBJ2-3
CASQDSQRGYNEQFF | TGCGCCAGCCAAGACAGTCAACGAGGCTACAATGAGCAGTTCTTC | 15 | TRBV5-1 | - | - | TRBJ2-1
CASSFLAGQKSYGYTF | TGTGCCAGCAGTTTCCTCGCAGGGCAAAAGAGCTATGGCTACACCTTC | 16 | TRBV28 | - | - | TRBJ1-2
CASSKVGTANTGELFF | TGTGCCAGCAGCAAAGTCGGGACAGCAAACACCGGGGAGCTGTTTTTT | 16 | TRBV21-1 | - | - | TRBJ2-2
CASSPGQGIYGYTF | TGTGCCAGCAGCCCGGGACAGGGGATCTATGGCTACACCTTC | 14 | TRBV27 | - | TRBD1 | TRBJ1-2
CASSGLVSGELFF | TGTGCCAGCAGCGGACTAGTCTCCGGGGAGCTGTTTTTT | 13 | TRBV6-1 | - | TRBD2 | TRBJ2-2
CASSPRSRGGELFF | TGTGCCAGCAGCCCCCGTTCTCGGGGCGGGGAGCTGTTTTTT | 14 | TRBV11-2 | - | - | TRBJ2-2
CASSPGAAGNTIYF | TGTGCCAGCAGCCCAGGGGCCGCTGGAAACACCATATATTTT | 14 | TRBV7-9 | - | - | TRBJ1-3
CASSSGTGTPDTQYF | TGTGCCAGCAGCTCCGGGACAGGGACTCCAGATACGCAGTATTTT | 15 | TRBV13 | - | TRBD1 | TRBJ2-3
CASSPSIGPYTQYF | TGTGCCAGCAGTCCTTCTATTGGGCCCTATACGCAGTATTTT | 14 | TRBV27 | few | - | TRBJ2-3
CASSPGLADTESQYF | TGCGCCAGCAGCCCGGGACTAGCGGATACTGAAAGCCAGTACTTC | 15 | TRBV4-1 | - | TRBD2 | TRBJ2-5
CASSLGGVTDTQYF | TGTGCCAGCAGCTTGGGGGGAGTTACAGATACGCAGTATTTT | 14 | TRBV11-3 | - | - | TRBJ2-3
CASSLTPRGGGYGYTF | TGTGCCAGCAGTTTGACCCCGCGCGGCGGCGGGTATGGCTACACCTTC | 16 | TRBV27 | - | - | TRBJ1-2
CASSRDRDYLQNTGELFF | TGTGCCAGCAGTCGGGACAGGGATTACCTTCAGAACACCGGGGAGCTGTTTTTT | 18 | TRBV2 | once | TRBD1 | TRBJ2-2
CASSLGLAGDRGQYF | TGTGCCAGCTCACTCGGCCTAGCGGGAGATCGGGGGCAGTACTTC | 15 | TRBV18 | few | TRBD2 | TRBJ2-7
CASSGLAGADTQYF | TGTGCCAGCTCCGGACTAGCGGGGGCAGATACGCAGTATTTT | 14 | TRBV18 | - | TRBD2 | TRBJ2-3
CASSTEGTLTPNQPQHF | TGTGCCAGTAGTACAGAGGGGACACTTACCCCGAATCAGCCCCAGCATTTT | 17 | TRBV19 | - | - | TRBJ1-5
CASRAAGGNTGELFF | TGTGCCAGTAGAGCCGCGGGAGGGAACACCGGGGAGCTGTTTTTT | 15 | TRBV19 | - | TRBD2 | TRBJ2-2
CASSVQGRNQPQHF | TGTGCCAGTAGCGTACAGGGGCGAAATCAGCCCCAGCATTTT | 14 | TRBV19 | - | TRBD1 | TRBJ1-5
CASSEPRSDIQYF | TGTGCCAGCAGTGAACCCCGATCGGACATTCAGTACTTC | 13 | TRBV28 | once | - | TRBJ2-4
CASSVQGAGSPLHF | TGTGCCAGCAGCGTCCAGGGGGCTGGTTCACCCCTCCACTTT | 14 | TRBV6-5 | - | TRBD1 | TRBJ1-6
CAIRELAGSYNEQFF | TGTGCCATCAGGGAGCTAGCGGGCTCCTACAATGAGCAGTTCTTC | 15 | TRBV10-3 | - | TRBD2 | TRBJ2-1
CAHTKGFGYEQYF | TGTGCCCATACGAAGGGGTTTGGCTACGAGCAGTACTTC | 13 | TRBV28 | - | - | TRBJ2-7
CASSEVSQETQYF | TGCGCCAGCAGTGAGGTCAGCCAAGAGACCCAGTACTTC | 13 | TRBV10-2 | - | - | TRBJ2-5
CASRDRAFSGNTIYF | TGTGCCAGCCGGGACAGGGCTTTCTCTGGAAACACCATATATTTT | 15 | TRBV27 | - | TRBD1 | TRBJ1-3
CASGPSGGSGVAPLHF | TGTGCTAGTGGTCCCTCAGGGGGCTCTGGTGTGGCACCCCTCCACTTT | 16 | TRBV12-5 | - | TRBD1 | TRBJ1-6
CASSERTGLADTQYF | TGCGCCAGCAGTGAGAGGACAGGGTTAGCAGATACGCAGTATTTT | 15 | TRBV10-1 | few | TRBD1 | TRBJ2-3
CASSLARQENTIYF | TGTGCCAGCAGCTTAGCAAGGCAGGAAAACACCATATATTTT | 14 | TRBV7-2 | - | - | TRBJ1-3
CSVDGAGVVETQYF | TGCAGCGTTGATGGCGCGGGAGTGGTTGAGACCCAGTACTTC | 14 | TRBV29-1 | - | TRBD2 | TRBJ2-5
CAISESRLATGEQFF | TGTGCCATCAGTGAGTCGCGGCTAGCTACTGGGGAGCAGTTCTTC | 15 | TRBV10-3 | - | - | TRBJ2-1
CASSLYPTGRGVTQYF | TGTGCCAGCAGTTTATACCCGACAGGGCGGGGTGTGACCCAGTACTTC | 16 | TRBV28 | - | - | TRBJ2-5
CASSSASGFRYGYTF | TGTGCCAGCAGTTCAGCTTCAGGGTTTCGATATGGCTACACCTTC | 15 | TRBV28 | - | - | TRBJ1-2
CASSLGSGNEKLFF | TGTGCCAGCAGTTTGGGTAGCGGTAATGAAAAACTGTTTTTT | 14 | TRBV28 | - | - | TRBJ1-4
CASRGYNTGELFF | TGTGCCAGCAGGGGCTACAACACCGGGGAGCTGTTTTTT | 13 | TRBV7-3 | - | - | TRBJ2-2
CASSVTSGRGNEQFF | TGTGCCAGCAGTGTGACTAGCGGGAGGGGGAATGAGCAGTTCTTC | 15 | TRBV2 | - | TRBD2 | TRBJ2-1
CSAPGLADYNEQFF | TGCAGCGCCCCGGGACTAGCGGACTACAATGAGCAGTTCTTC | 14 | TRBV29-1 | - | TRBD2 | TRBJ2-1
CASSPDRGNQPQHF | TGCGCCAGCAGCCCCGACAGGGGGAATCAGCCCCAGCATTTT | 14 | TRBV5-1 | - | TRBD1 | TRBJ1-5
CASSPGQGEATEAFF | TGTGCCAGCAGCCCTGGACAGGGGGAGGCCACTGAAGCTTTCTTT | 15 | TRBV9 | - | TRBD1 | TRBJ1-1